This note documents a single T cell receptor (beta chain) sequence. The target antigen is unknown. CDR3 length: 15 amino acids. V was cut by 9 bases and J by 0 bases, with 14 bases left in between. The source of the sample is a study of T-cell reconstitution after alpha-beta-depleted transplantation in children. Study-wide findings and caveats: Certain patients had high TCRbeta diversity at day 60, and it came from recipient T cells and thymic progenitors that survived. About two months after transplant, alpha-beta T cells reportedly came from several hundred expanded graft clones. After one year, T-cell counts and TCRbeta diversity mostly came from new T cells.

A TCRbeta library incorporating unique molecular identifiers was prepared. In TCRdb, the PCR reads were re-called with MiXCR into one record per CDR3 protein. This sample yields roughly 50,000 distinct CDR3 sequences, of which 44% are seen a single time; approximately 98% belongs to the top ten. The starting material was PBMCs, mostly from graft donor cells, obtained 360 days after TCRalphabeta/CD19-depleted stem cell transplant. The chain has TRBV12-3 or TRBV12-4 and TRBJ1-4, with D perhaps matching TRBD1 (5 bases). This clonotype was sampled from a male patient younger than 18 who had a stem cell transplant for acute lymphoblastic leukemia, so the T cells may come from the graft donor. The CDR3, as DNA: TGTGCCAGTCAACCTCAGGGCGCAACTAATGAAAAACTGTTTTTT. Protein sequence: CASQPQGATNEKLFF.